This T cell receptor beta chain was found in a study of read filtering for tumor transcriptome and immune sequencing. Study-wide background: The cohort had roughly 17 men and some 13 women aged roughly 40 to 80, mean roughly 65 years. RNA-seq yielded only about 75 to 1,400 TCR reads, IR-seq about 4.05 to 11 million. About 8 patients were R-ISS I, approximately 15 were R-ISS II, 6 or 7 were R-ISS III.

Study observations and caveats: The CD138-negative fraction was mixed bone marrow immune cells, not pure T cells.

Molecular barcoded adaptors covering alpha/delta and beta/gamma chains were used on 400 to 450 ng RNA. One entry per CDR3 protein, called by TCRdb with MiXCR from the reads. In the table there are nearly 60,000 distinct CDR3 sequences, 10% to 15% of which are singletons. From germline, CDR1 is MNHEY and CDR2 SVGAGI. CDR3 length: 15 amino acids. There are a few counts of this clonotype. Its antigen is currently unknown. The junction departs from germline at one end; a sequencing error may be responsible. This TCR was sampled from a donor aged 40 or over with multiple myeloma. This chain uses TRBV6-5 with TRBJ2-6; D tentatively fits TRBD1 or TRBD2 (6 bases each). The sequenced sample was a population of CD138-negative cells sorted from bone marrow. The CDR3 sequence is CASRSQGTGANALTF. CDR3 DNA: TGTGCCAGCAGAAGCCAGGGGACTGGGGCCAACGCCCTGACTTTC.